This TCR beta chain stems from a study of blood T cell repertoires in COVID-19. Germline V gives CDR1 MNHNY, CDR2 SVGAGI (reference sequence). The CDR3 is made up of 16 amino acids. The ends lost 0 bases at V and 4 bases at J; junction bases unmatched: 6. Data came from immunoSEQ multiplex PCR; TCRdb stores just in-frame clones and leaves some out. The profile covers 72,000 or so clones, with approximately 86% appearing a single time and around 13% taken by the ten largest. The receptor comes from a woman between 55 and 75 years old with acute or convalescent COVID-19. Material for sequencing was peripheral blood. The J gene is TRBJ2-1, the V gene TRBV6-6, with 7 bases lining up with TRBD2. CDR3 in amino acids: CASSYSSQGGYNEQFF. The CDR3 DNA reads as TGTGCCAGCAGTTACTCTTCCCAGGGAGGGTACAATGAGCAGTTCTTC.